The TCR beta chain under discussion was sequenced for a study of blood T cells in healthy people across ages (dated by TCRdb to 2013 to 2016). Regarding the study in general: Template switching captured roughly one uniquely barcoded TCR beta cDNA molecule per two T cells in model experiments. For two donors (one aged 18 to 29 and one aged 80 or older), the study analyzed two additional independent replicas of 1 million unique cDNA reads from the same blood draw. The donors were split into four age groups: young (average about 15 years), middle-aged (about 40), aged (roughly 60) and long-lived (about 82). To track age-related changes in TCR beta repertoire diversity, the study relied on deep sequencing normalized with unique cDNA molecular identifiers. Donors of different ages were randomly distributed across sequencing lanes to avoid experimental bias. Broad study findings and their caveats: Compared with the aged group, more naive CD4+ T cells, fewer expanded clones and increased TCR diversity were shown by the long-lived group, suggesting age selection. Total diversity estimates from one million sequenced T cells were considered lower bounds and underestimates. Observed TCR beta diversity correlated strongly with the percentage of naive T cells measured by flow cytometry. Since profiling was done on bulk unsorted PBMCs, naive and antigen-experienced compartments could not be conclusively compared. Donor CMV infection status was unknown, potentially confounding age-related changes in expanded clonotypes. Observed TCR beta diversity per million T cells fell roughly linearly with age, and a significant reduction was already apparent by age around 36.

This clonotype was seen more than once but under ten times. Its antigen is unknown. No much larger clone is present one base from it, and per-base qualities are unavailable. Library prep was done by 5' RACE. This sample was sequenced with an Illumina HiSeq 2500. A second PCR of about 6 to 12 cycles was run with a J-beta primer mix and a sample-barcoded 5' primer. A template-switch 5' adaptor carrying 12 random nucleotides introduced a unique molecular identifier onto each TCR beta cDNA molecule. Each sample yielded at least 3 million CDR3-containing paired-end reads. First-strand cDNA was synthesized from all RNA with the Mint cDNA synthesis kit, primed by a TRBC-specific oligonucleotide. After uracil-DNA glycosylase treatment, a first 18-cycle PCR used universal primers M1SS and BC2_uni_R on all cDNA. Turning to the authors' computational methods: For normalization, 1 million high-quality reads, each with a distinct molecular identifier, were randomly selected from each sample. Reads with shared molecular identifiers were discarded instead of being binned into consensus sequences. MiTCR, with a Q25 quality threshold and the strictest error-elimination algorithm, was used for CDR3 identification, clonotype clustering and error correction. Lower-bound total TCR beta diversity was estimated with a nonparametric unseen species model using Euler transformation. TCRdb trimmed the raw reads at Q25, called clones with MiXCR and kept productive beta chains. Each record represents a unique CDR3 protein, reported with the most common genes and DNA among its rows. The V and J calls were not made by the authors but by TCRdb's processing. This sample is represented by 1 million to 1.2 million distinct CDR3 sequences; roughly two fifths of them were singletons. The ten largest clones capture 10% to 15% of the sample.

Ends trimmed: V by 5 bases, J by 5 bases; bases unmatched to a gene: 8. CDR1 and CDR2 (SGHAT, FQNNGV) derive from the germline V gene. From its cysteine to its phenylalanine, the CDR3 spans 14 amino acids. Only the CDR3 region is kept as DNA, spanning 42 bases read in frame from base 1. Systemically healthy Caucasian individuals from Russia, approximately 39 in total and aged 6 to 90 years, were included as donors. Approximately 9.3 milliliters of peripheral blood were collected from each donor into EDTA-treated Vacutainer tubes. PBMCs were isolated by Ficoll-Paque density-gradient centrifugation, with at least 7 million obtained per sample. Total RNA, at least 6 micrograms per sample, was extracted from PBMCs with Trizol reagent. Naive CD45RAhigh/CD27high T cell percentages were measured by flow cytometry on a PBMC aliquot from every donor.

The source of this sequence is a man aged 18 to 35 in good health. The sequenced sample consisted of blood. The receptor chain draws on TRBV11-2 and TRBJ1-1, with 7 bases matching TRBD1. In nucleotide form, the sequence is TGTGCCAGCAGCCCCAGGGCAGGGGGGACTGAAGCTTTCTTT. It encodes CASSPRAGGTEAFF.